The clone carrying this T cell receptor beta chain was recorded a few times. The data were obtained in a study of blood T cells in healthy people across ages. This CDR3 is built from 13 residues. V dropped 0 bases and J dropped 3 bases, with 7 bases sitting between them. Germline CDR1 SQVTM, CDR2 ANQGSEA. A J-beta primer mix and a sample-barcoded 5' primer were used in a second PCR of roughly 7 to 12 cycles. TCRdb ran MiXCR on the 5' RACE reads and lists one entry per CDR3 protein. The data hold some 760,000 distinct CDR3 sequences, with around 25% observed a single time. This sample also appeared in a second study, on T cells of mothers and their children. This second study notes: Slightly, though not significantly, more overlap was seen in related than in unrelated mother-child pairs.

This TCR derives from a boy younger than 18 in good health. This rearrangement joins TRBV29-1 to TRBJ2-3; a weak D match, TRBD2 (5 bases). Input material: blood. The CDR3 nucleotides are TGCAGCGTTGAAGAGCCGGGAACAGATACGCAGTATTTT. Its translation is CSVEEPGTDTQYF.